Here is one T cell receptor (beta chain) with its context. Assay: immunoSEQ multiplex PCR; the TCRdb copy retains only in-frame clones and omits some. Of approximately 60,000 clones listed, just under 90% are singletons. Germline lookup yields CDR1 SGHVS and CDR2 FQNEAQ. The V end was cut by 5 bases, the J end by 7 bases, with 18 bases between. This CDR3 spans 16 amino acids. This entry belongs to a study of T cell changes during pregnancy in multiple sclerosis. Sequencing was done on a sample of peripheral blood from another person, used as feeder cells. V gene TRBV7-8 combines with J gene TRBJ1-6, with D tentatively TRBD1 (5 bases). This receptor was taken from a human donor whose cells served as feeder cells for cultures in a pregnancy study. CDR3 sequence reads: CASSPWASGENSPLHF. The CDR3 coding sequence is TGTGCCAGCAGCCCCTGGGCTTCGGGGGAAAATTCACCCCTCCACTTT.